A selection of T cell receptor beta chains follows, all from one sample in a study of blood T cell repertoires in COVID-19. Profiled with immunoSEQ multiplex PCR; TCRdb holds only in-frame clones, not every one. This sample has fewer than 200,000 clones, with almost 85% found just once. The specimen sequenced was peripheral blood. These receptors all come from a man aged 40-49 years who had recovered from COVID-19. Both conserved end residues are part of each CDR3. D genes are given only for firm matches.

cdr3_aa d_call v_call
CASSWGQQETQYF TRBD1 TRBV7-2
CASSPGLSVYEQYF . TRBV19
CASRTGNGYTF TRBD1 TRBV7-2
CASSRDNYEQYF . TRBV5-1
CASSQATRGAYEQYF TRBD2 TRBV4-1
CASSLGSTGVGEQYF TRBD1 TRBV5-1
CASRPFGTEAFF . TRBV6-5
CASSRTSGSDEQFF TRBD2 TRBV6-5
CARSHRGRVNTEAFF TRBD1 TRBV2
CASSQAGAGEQYF . TRBV3-1/TRBV3-2
CAWSQTLNTEAFF . TRBV30
CASSHQTGRGETQYF TRBD1 TRBV7-9
CATSDSTGGEETQYF TRBD1 TRBV24-1
CASIPTSGRAREQFF TRBD2 TRBV19
CASSLDGSGANVLTF . TRBV11-3
CASSYSSGANVLTF . TRBV6-2/TRBV6-3
CASSLSGGAGEAFF . TRBV18
CASSQSRGLTYEQYF TRBD1 TRBV23-1
CASTVQSTDTQYF . TRBV28
CASRGQTKNIQYF TRBD1 TRBV19
CASSYSMTGGNTIYF TRBD1 TRBV6-5
CASSKAQGMGQFF . TRBV9
CASSYNAGTGGSPLHF TRBD1 TRBV6-5
CATSDGEETQYF . TRBV24-1
CAISRGQGTQETQYF TRBD1 TRBV10-3
CASGSIQPQHF . TRBV12-5
CASSLAGGRYNEQFF . TRBV7-6
CASSFGGKETQYF . TRBV7-2
CAIAASGSGNEQFF TRBD2 TRBV24-1
CASSQEVGVRNIQYF . TRBV4-1
CASSVCGNPQETQYF . TRBV10-1
CASSLGDRTYEQYF TRBD1 TRBV13
CASSPVPGTAETQYF TRBD1 TRBV7-8
CASSEAGAVNIQYF . TRBV6-1
CASSLGYRGWPYNEQFF TRBD1 TRBV11-2
CASSQAFRDNEQFF . TRBV14
CASGGGLQRSYNEQFF TRBD2 TRBV11-2
CASSPGQGYNEQFF TRBD1 TRBV18
CASSSMGGNTEAFF . TRBV11-3
CASSLGQGRFGQYF TRBD1 TRBV27
CAIRPSGQGYEQYF TRBD1 TRBV10-3
CASSPSTSGHSNTGELFF TRBD2 TRBV27
CASSISEGTYEQYF . TRBV19
CASSTGLLNNEQFF . TRBV19
CASSYSRTPSNQPQHF . TRBV6-5
CASSLRAGGYEQFF TRBD2 TRBV5-1
CASSIGSGGWEQFF TRBD2 TRBV19
CASSLQGSGNTIYF . TRBV5-4
CASSQVRDRGRLDGYTF TRBD1 TRBV3-1/TRBV3-2
CASSEEGNTIYF . TRBV6-1